These 25 T cell receptor beta chains came from one sample sequenced in a study of cytomegalovirus exposure and HLA in healthy donors. Data came from immunoSEQ multiplex PCR; TCRdb stores just in-frame clones and leaves some out. The sample has 150,000 to 200,000 clones; roughly 80% are singletons. Specimen: PBMCs. All receptors derive from a man aged 25-40 years in good health and CMV-seropositive.

This clone was seen only a few times. The chain's CDR3 is CASGGHEQYF. DNA for the CDR3: TGTGCCAGCGGGGGCCACGAGCAGTACTTC. The chain recombines TRBV2 with TRBJ2-7, with TRBD1 as a possible D gene (6 bases). V was clipped by 8 bases and J by 5 bases, with 7 bases between them. Germline CDR1 and CDR2: SNHLY and FYNNEI. The CDR3 has 10 residues.

This rearrangement joins TRBV11-2 to TRBJ2-5; the D gene is possibly TRBD2 (6 bases). The length of the CDR3 is 14 residues. V lost 5 bases to trimming and J lost 0 bases, with 10 bases between them. Germline V gene sequence: CDR1 SGHAT, CDR2 FQNNGV. CDR3 bases: TGTGCCAGCAGCCAACTAGCAAACCAAGAGACCCAGTACTTC. Its translation: CASSQLANQETQYF.

This clone was seen repeatedly, ten times or more. This chain connects TRBV30 to TRBJ2-2, with TRBD1 identical over 8 bases. V lost 2 bases and J lost 3; bases outside the gene matches: 8. Germline-derived CDR1 and CDR2 are GTSNPN and SVGIG (reference sequence). The CDR3 is 16 amino acids. The CDR3 DNA reads TGTGCCTGGAGTAACCCAGGACAGGGTCACACCGGGGAGCTGTTTTTT. This encodes CAWSNPGQGHTGELFF.

This CDR3 reads CASSPPRLVSYNEQFF. The DNA of the CDR3 is TGTGCCAGCAGCCCCCCTCGACTAGTCTCCTACAATGAGCAGTTCTTC. The genes are TRBV7-8 and TRBJ2-1; D is possibly TRBD2 (6 bases). V was pared by 5 bases and J by 0 bases, with 14 bases between. Germline-derived CDR1 and CDR2 are SGHVS and FQNEAQ. The CDR3 has 16 amino acids.

The table lists this clone with many counts. The chain joins TRBV4-1 to TRBJ2-1; D might be TRBD2 (5 bases). The germline gives CDR1 MGHRA, CDR2 YSYEKL. Between the trimmed V and J ends, which lost 0 bases and 8 bases, there was a span of 14 bases. This CDR3 spans 15 amino acids. Here the CDR3 reads CASSQDGLAADEQFF. The CDR3 DNA is TGCGCCAGCAGCCAAGATGGTCTAGCAGCCGATGAGCAGTTCTTC.

The genes are TRBV29-1 and TRBJ2-3, with D perhaps TRBD2 (7 bases). V lost 7 bases to trimming and J lost 0 bases, with 11 bases between them. The CDR3 is made up of 13 amino acids. Germline V gene lookup returns CDR1 SQVTM and CDR2 ANQGSEA. CDR3 residues: CSEGGASTDTQYF. CDR3 nucleotide sequence: TGCAGCGAAGGGGGGGCGAGCACAGATACGCAGTATTTT.

The CDR3 sequence is CASSLGQNNEKLFF. Here the CDR3 DNA reads TGTGCCAGCAGCTTAGGACAAAATAATGAAAAACTGTTTTTT. The chain couples TRBV7-2 to TRBJ1-4; no clear D. This CDR3 is built from 14 residues. Germline loops: CDR1 SGHTA, CDR2 FQGNSA. V lost 1 base and J lost 4, with 7 bases in between.

The V and J genes are TRBV27 and TRBJ2-7; TRBD1 matches at 10 bases. Looked up from germline, CDR1 is MNHEY and CDR2 is SMNVEV (reference sequence). Unmatched junction bases numbered 5, after V lost 5 bases and J lost 1 base. The CDR3 has 15 residues. CDR3 region: CASSLGGQGSYEQYF. In DNA, the CDR3 is TGTGCCAGCAGTCTGGGGGGACAGGGGTCCTACGAGCAGTACTTC.

The chain recombines TRBV7-9 with TRBJ2-3; 8 bases are shared with TRBD2. CDR3 length equals 15 residues. Germline CDR1 reads SEHNR; CDR2 reads FQNEAQ (reference sequence). After removal of 2 bases from V and 11 bases from J, the junction contained 12 bases not matched to a gene. In DNA, the CDR3 is TGTGCCAGCAGCTTAACGAGCGGGAGTCGAATTGGGCAGTATTTT. It codes for CASSLTSGSRIGQYF. Full variable domain (outside the CDR3, taken from reference TRBV7-9 and TRBJ2-3): DTGVSQNPRHKITKRGQNVTFRCDPISEHNRLYWYRQTLGQGPEFLTYFQNEAQLEKSRLLSDRFSAERPKGSFSTLEIQRTEQGDSAMYLCASSLTSGSRIGQYFGPGTRLTVL.

This chain connects TRBV30 to TRBJ1-2; 7 positions match TRBD1. The junction had 4 bases not matched to a gene; V was cut back by 0 bases and J by 6 bases. The CDR3 is made up of 13 amino acids. The germline V gene has CDR1 GTSNPN and CDR2 SVGIG (reference sequence). CDR3 protein: CAWSVQGVDGYTF. The CDR3 coding sequence is TGTGCCTGGAGTGTGCAGGGGGTTGATGGCTACACCTTC.

This chain links TRBV4-3 with TRBJ2-1; D is ambiguous. The CDR3 extends over 13 amino acids. V was cut by 0 bases and J by 5 bases, with 5 bases left in between. In germline, CDR1 is LGHNA, CDR2 YSLEER. The CDR3 loop reads CASSQDRDNEQFF. DNA for the CDR3: TGCGCCAGCAGCCAAGATCGGGACAATGAGCAGTTCTTC.

This clone occurred once. The chain recombines TRBV7-8 with TRBJ1-2; D call uncertain. CDR3 size: 14 residues. The V and J ends lost 5 bases and 7 bases respectively, with 17 bases between them. The germline gives CDR1 SGHVS, CDR2 FQNEAQ. The CDR3 region has the DNA TGTGCCAGCAGCCCCGGGTTGGGGAGTGGTGGCTACACCTTC. Protein: CASSPGLGSGGYTF. The variable domain in full, with the rest retrieved from reference TRBV7-8 and TRBJ1-2, is GAGVSQSPRYKVAKRGQDVALRCDPISGHVSLFWYQQALGQGPEFLTYFQNEAQLDKSGLPSDRFFAERPEGSVSTLKIQRTQQEDSAVYLCASSPGLGSGGYTFGSGTRLTVV.

This rearrangement joins TRBV2 to TRBJ2-7, with 7 nucleotides matching TRBD1. This CDR3 is 13 amino acids long. The ends lost 7 bases at V and 6 bases at J; junction bases unmatched: 9. CDR1 and CDR2 from the germline V gene are SNHLY and FYNNEI. CDR3 protein: CASNPTGVGEQYF. CDR3 sequence (DNA): TGTGCCAGCAACCCCACAGGGGTTGGCGAGCAGTACTTC.

The V gene is TRBV7-8, the J gene TRBJ2-1; 7 nucleotides align to TRBD2. The junction had 0 bases not matched to a gene; V was cut back by 1 base and J by 0 bases. Germline loops: CDR1 SGHVS, CDR2 FQNEAQ. The CDR3 totals 15 residues. In nucleotides, the CDR3 is TGTGCCAGCAGCTTAGGCGGGGGCTCCTACAATGAGCAGTTCTTC. Its protein is CASSLGGGSYNEQFF. Full variable domain (missing parts from reference TRBV7-8 and TRBJ2-1): GAGVSQSPRYKVAKRGQDVALRCDPISGHVSLFWYQQALGQGPEFLTYFQNEAQLDKSGLPSDRFFAERPEGSVSTLKIQRTQQEDSAVYLCASSLGGGSYNEQFFGPGTRLTVL.

The chain uses TRBV7-3 and TRBJ1-1; 11 bases match TRBD1. The CDR3 extends over 15 amino acids. Trimming took 5 bases from V and 4 from J; bases not matched to a gene: 6. CDR1 is SGHTA, CDR2 FQGTGA, per germline. The CDR3 nucleotides read TGTGCCAGCAGCGATACCGGGACAGGGGGCACTGAAGCTTTCTTT. It specifies CASSDTGTGGTEAFF.

This chain links TRBV6-5 with TRBJ2-3, with TRBD2 identical over 9 bases. The CDR3 contains 14 residues. After removal of 6 bases from V and 6 bases from J, the junction contained 7 bases not matched to a gene. Germline CDR1 reads MNHEY; CDR2 reads SVGAGI. CDR3 in DNA: TGTGCCAGCAGGGAGGGACTAGCCTGGGATACGCAGTATTTT. This sequence encodes CASREGLAWDTQYF.

The chain recombines TRBV5-6 with TRBJ1-2, with D perhaps TRBD1 (5 bases). The CDR3 is 13 residues long. V shed 1 base and J shed 9 bases, with 13 bases lying between them. Germline assignment: CDR1 SGHDT and CDR2 YYEEEE. CDR3 DNA: TGTGCCAGCAGCTTGTTATGGGGGGAAAGCTACACCTTC. Amino acid sequence: CASSLLWGESYTF. The variable domain in full, with the rest retrieved from reference TRBV5-6 and TRBJ1-2, is DAGVTQSPTHLIKTRGQQVTLRCSPKSGHDTVSWYQQALGQGPQFIFQYYEEEERQRGNFPDRFSGHQFPNYSSELNVNALLLGDSALYLCASSLLWGESYTFGSGTRLTVV.

The chain links TRBV18 to TRBJ2-3; D call uncertain. The V and J ends lost 6 bases and 2 bases respectively, with 12 bases between them. Germline values: CDR1 KGHSH, CDR2 LQKENI. The CDR3 length is 14 residues. As DNA, the CDR3 is TGTGCCAGCTCGGGTAGACAAACCACAGATACGCAGTATTTT. It translates to CASSGRQTTDTQYF. The full variable domain, with the rest looked up from reference TRBV18 and TRBJ2-3, is NAGVMQNPRHLVRRRGQEARLRCSPMKGHSHVYWYRQLPEEGLKFMVYLQKENIIDESGMPKERFSAEFPKEGPSILRIQQVVRGDSAAYFCASSGRQTTDTQYFGPGTRLTVL.

J is TRBJ2-2 and V is TRBV7-6; tentative D call: TRBD2 (7 bases). Germline V gives CDR1 SGHVS, CDR2 FNYEAQ. Trimming stripped 2 bases from V and 4 bases from J, with 14 bases between. The CDR3 covers 16 residues. The CDR3 DNA follows: TGTGCCAGCAGCTTACCCCGAGGGGGGGCCACCGGGGAGCTGTTTTTT. Translating it yields CASSLPRGGATGELFF.

The chain joins TRBV21-1 to TRBJ2-3; the table's TRBD2 call for D was not verified on the DNA. TRBV21-1 is listed as a pseudogene. The CDR3 extends over 15 amino acids. CDR3 bases: TGTGCCAGCAGCAAACGTCCGGGAGGAGAGGATACGCAGTATTTT. Its protein product is CASSKRPGGEDTQYF.

The chain employs TRBV19 and TRBJ2-7, with TRBD1 matching over 9 bases. Germline CDR1 reads LNHDA; CDR2 reads SQIVND (reference sequence). CDR3 size: 14 residues. V lost 6 bases, J lost 4 bases, and 7 bases stayed unmatched. CDR3 residues: CASSIGTGSYEQYF. Written as DNA, the CDR3 is TGTGCCAGTAGCATCGGGACAGGGTCGTACGAGCAGTACTTC. Combining the CDR3 with reference TRBV19 and TRBJ2-7 gives the whole variable domain DGGITQSPKYLFRKEGQNVTLSCEQNLNHDAMYWYRQDPGQGLRLIYYSQIVNDFQKGDIAEGYSVSREKKESFPLTVTSAQKNPTAFYLCASSIGTGSYEQYFGPGTRLTVT.

The gene calls are TRBV28 and TRBJ1-5; 8 bases line up with TRBD1. Germline assignment: CDR1 MDHEN and CDR2 SYDVKM. Trimming removed 5 bases from V and 7 bases from J; junction bases left unmatched: 13. This CDR3 region has 16 residues. The CDR3 DNA reads TGTGCCAGCAGTCCCTTATTGCAGGGGGCAGGGCAGCCCCAGCATTTT. Its translation: CASSPLLQGAGQPQHF.

The chain employs TRBV21-1 and TRBJ2-7; whether TRBD2, the table's D call, matches the DNA was not checked. TRBV21-1 is tagged as a pseudogene. This CDR3 contains 17 residues. DNA for the CDR3: TGTGCCAGCAGCAAAGCGGAGGGGCGGGAGCGCCTCTACGAGCAGTACTTC. It yields the protein CASSKAEGRERLYEQYF.

J is TRBJ1-5 and V is TRBV7-9; the D is unclear. This CDR3 spans 13 amino acids. Germline CDR1 reads SEHNR; CDR2 reads FQNEAQ (reference sequence). V was clipped by 5 bases and J by 4 bases, with 9 bases between them. CDR3 DNA: TGTGCCAGCAGCGAGCTCGGGAATCAGCCCCAGCATTTT. This encodes CASSELGNQPQHF.

This clone was counted once. The gene calls are TRBV28 and TRBJ1-2; 9 nucleotides line up with TRBD1. This CDR3 contains 13 residues. Germline CDR1 is MDHEN and CDR2 is SYDVKM. The trim removed 6 bases at V and 8 bases at J, leaving 7 bases unmatched. The CDR3 sequence: CASSPQDRGGYTF. As DNA, the CDR3 is TGTGCCAGCAGCCCTCAGGACAGGGGAGGCTACACCTTC.